This TCR beta chain was recovered during a study of beta chain features in type 1 diabetes listed by TCRdb under 2018. Looking at the study overall: Mean age, gender distribution, total cell number and subset yield were not different between patients and healthy donors. Naive and central memory subsets were obtained from all 30 or so donors, but regulatory and stem cell-like memory subsets were isolated from only 8 patients and roughly eight healthy donors. A total of roughly 100,000,000 sorted cells were examined across all samples, and the number of cells per subset was strongly correlated with RNA yield. In the study, recently diagnosed type 1 diabetes patients and matched healthy donors were compared on the TCRB repertoires of their sorted circulating CD4+ T cell subsets. The paper's findings and limits, for the study overall: The naive, central memory and regulatory TCRB repertoires appeared to resemble one another more closely among patients than among healthy donors. Only small numbers of individuals were included in the HLA sub-analyses, which left unresolved whether HLA type had any influence on TCRB rearrangement. Shorter templates might be favored by PCR, yet because patient and control samples were amplified and corrected together, any such skew would affect both groups equally. Because cDNA was sequenced instead of genomic DNA, highly expressing activated cells could be over-represented, though the groups showed no difference in activation or CD3 levels. Patients with type 1 diabetes made fewer insertions and deleted more nucleotides at VDJ recombination sites, implying thymic rearrangement abnormalities. A moderate but significant shortening of TCRB CDR3 length was observed in type 1 diabetes patients in all four CD4+ subsets.

This clone has only a few counts. No antigen is known for it. It has no much larger one-base neighbor in the sample; base qualities were not kept. All of the isolated RNA was reverse transcribed with the High Capacity cDNA Reverse Transcription Kit, so expressed TCRB transcripts were sequenced. Deep immunoSEQ sequencing was applied to naive, central memory and regulatory T cell samples, giving an average of roughly 3.5 million total reads per sample. Sorted cells were lysed in RLT buffer and RNA was extracted with DNase-treated RNeasy Micro or Mini kits, depending on cell number. Each cell subset was processed separately to prevent cross-contamination, with patient and healthy donor samples processed together. The immunoSEQ multiplex PCR was used to amplify TCRB sequences from cDNA, yielding 87-bp fragments that span the CDR3 region. Amplicons were sequenced on the Illumina HiSeq platform. Per the source publication's procedure: PCR bias was computationally corrected using synthetic template baselines, reads within Hamming distance 2 were collapsed, and singletons that could not be merged were discarded. Reads were aligned against IMGT to assign V, D and J genes, CDR3 length and insertions or deletions at six rearrangement sites. Clonotype counts were normalized to sorted cell number within each subset before computing true diversity and Gini coefficients with the tcR R package. The overlap coefficient, calculated on TCRB nucleotide sequences, was used to quantify repertoire sharing. What TCRdb holds here is the immuneACCESS table cut down to in-frame rearrangements. Part of the clones is not present; checked against another copy, under half of the missing clones reflect an unresolved V gene, and the others are unexplained. V and J calls plus clone size are reproduced from that table; the DNA served to infer D and trimming. The sample yields some 45,000 clones; around 70% were counted once. The ten largest clones represent roughly 2.2% of the sample.

From cysteine to phenylalanine, the CDR3 is 15 amino acids long. Solely the CDR3 DNA is kept, with 45 bases framed from the first base. V is reduced by 10 bases and J by 5 bases, leaving a spacing of 23 bases between them. CDR1 and CDR2, looked up from the germline V gene (reference sequence), are LNHDA and SQIVND. Each donor gave one peripheral blood draw, approximately 0.11 L on average, collected into heparinised tubes. A BD FACSAria II was used to sort naive, central memory, regulatory and stem cell-like memory CD4+ T cells with a panel that included CD45RO, CCR7, CD25, CD127, CD95 and CD27. All sorted populations exceeded 95% purity. PBMCs were separated immediately by Lymphoprep density gradient centrifugation and were stained directly, without being cultured. So that batch effects would be minimized, each experiment stained and sorted samples in pairs, pairing one healthy donor with one patient.

This sequence was found in a young woman with type 1 diabetes. The sequencing input was Tregs from blood. Explained via the paper, the cell subset or site label denotes: regulatory CD4+ T cells. Here the chain combines TRBV19 and TRBJ1-1; the D gene assignment is ambiguous. In nucleotides, the sequence is TGTGCCATAACCCCGGTCGGGCCTGGGAGGACTGAAGCTTTCTTT. It specifies CAITPVGPGRTEAFF.